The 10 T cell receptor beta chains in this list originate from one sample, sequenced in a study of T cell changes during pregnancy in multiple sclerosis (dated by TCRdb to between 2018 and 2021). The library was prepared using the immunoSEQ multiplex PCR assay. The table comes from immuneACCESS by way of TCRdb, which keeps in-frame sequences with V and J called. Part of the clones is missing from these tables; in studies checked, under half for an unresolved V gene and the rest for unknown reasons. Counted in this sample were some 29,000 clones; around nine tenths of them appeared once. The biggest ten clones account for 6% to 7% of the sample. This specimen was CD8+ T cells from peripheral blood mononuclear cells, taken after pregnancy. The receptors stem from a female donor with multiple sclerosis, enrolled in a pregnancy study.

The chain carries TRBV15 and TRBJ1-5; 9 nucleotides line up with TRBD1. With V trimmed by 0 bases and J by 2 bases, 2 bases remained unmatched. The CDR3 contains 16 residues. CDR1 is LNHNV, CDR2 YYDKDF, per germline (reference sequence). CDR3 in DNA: TGTGCCACCAGCAGAGAACAGGGGGCAGGCAATCAGCCCCAGCATTTT. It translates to CATSREQGAGNQPQHF.

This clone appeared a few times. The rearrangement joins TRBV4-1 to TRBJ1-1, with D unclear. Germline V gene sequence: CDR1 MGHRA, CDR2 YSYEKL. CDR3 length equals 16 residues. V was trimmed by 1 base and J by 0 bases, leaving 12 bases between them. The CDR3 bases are TGCGCCAGCAGCCAAGTCGAGGGAAAGATGAACACTGAAGCTTTCTTT. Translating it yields CASSQVEGKMNTEAFF.

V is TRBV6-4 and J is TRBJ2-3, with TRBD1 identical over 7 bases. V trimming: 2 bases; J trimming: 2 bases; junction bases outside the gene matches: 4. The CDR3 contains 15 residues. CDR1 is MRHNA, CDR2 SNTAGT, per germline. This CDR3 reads CASSDGGTDTDTQYF. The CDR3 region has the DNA TGTGCCAGCAGTGACGGTGGGACAGACACAGATACGCAGTATTTT.

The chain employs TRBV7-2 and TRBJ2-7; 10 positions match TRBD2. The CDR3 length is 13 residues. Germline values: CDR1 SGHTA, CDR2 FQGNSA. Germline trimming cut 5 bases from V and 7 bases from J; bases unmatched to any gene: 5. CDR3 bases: TGTGCCAGCAGCCCAGCGGGAGGGCAGGAGCAGTACTTC. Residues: CASSPAGGQEQYF.

This CDR3 reads CASSVERTGPNSGELFF. In DNA, the CDR3 is TGTGCCAGCAGCGTAGAGAGGACAGGGCCTAATTCCGGGGAGCTGTTTTTT. This chain uses TRBV9 with TRBJ2-2; 8 bases map to TRBD1. V was clipped by 0 bases and J by 6 bases; unmatched bases: 10. Germline CDR1 SGDLS, CDR2 YYNGEE. The CDR3 spans 17 residues.

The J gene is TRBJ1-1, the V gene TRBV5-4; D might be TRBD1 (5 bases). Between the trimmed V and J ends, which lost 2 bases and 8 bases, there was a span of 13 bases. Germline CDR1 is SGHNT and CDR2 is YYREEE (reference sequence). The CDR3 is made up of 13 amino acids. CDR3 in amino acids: CASSFIHRNEAFF. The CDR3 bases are TGTGCCAGCAGCTTTATTCACAGGAACGAAGCTTTCTTT.

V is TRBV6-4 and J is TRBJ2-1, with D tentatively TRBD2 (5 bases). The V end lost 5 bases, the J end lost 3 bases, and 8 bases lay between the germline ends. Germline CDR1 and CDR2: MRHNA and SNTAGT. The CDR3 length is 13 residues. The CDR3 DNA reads TGTGCCAGCAGTCCCGGACTCTACAATGAGCAGTTCTTC. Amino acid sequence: CASSPGLYNEQFF.

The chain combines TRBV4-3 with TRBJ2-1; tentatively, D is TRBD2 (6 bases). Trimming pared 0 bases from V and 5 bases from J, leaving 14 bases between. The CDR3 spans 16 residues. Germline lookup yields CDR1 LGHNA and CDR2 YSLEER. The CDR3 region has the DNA TGCGCCAGCAGCCAAGATTTTGCGACTAGTCACAATGAGCAGTTCTTC. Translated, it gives CASSQDFATSHNEQFF.

The CDR3 loop reads CASSHRQEFTGELFF. The DNA of the CDR3 is TGCGCCAGCAGCCATAGACAGGAGTTCACCGGGGAGCTGTTTTTT. This chain uses TRBV4-1 with TRBJ2-2, with D possibly matching TRBD1 (6 bases). Germline V gene data show CDR1 as MGHRA and CDR2 as YSYEKL. Trimming removed 3 bases from V and 4 bases from J, with 12 bases in between. The CDR3 has 15 amino acids.

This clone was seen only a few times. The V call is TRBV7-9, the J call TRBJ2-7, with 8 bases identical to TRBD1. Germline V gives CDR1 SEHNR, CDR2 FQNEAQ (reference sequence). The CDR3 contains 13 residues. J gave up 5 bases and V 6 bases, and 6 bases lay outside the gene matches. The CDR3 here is CASSLQGDHEQYF. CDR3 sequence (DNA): TGTGCCAGCAGTTTACAGGGGGACCACGAGCAGTACTTC. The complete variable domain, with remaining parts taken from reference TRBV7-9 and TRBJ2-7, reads DTGVSQNPRHKITKRGQNVTFRCDPISEHNRLYWYRQTLGQGPEFLTYFQNEAQLEKSRLLSDRFSAERPKGSFSTLEIQRTEQGDSAMYLCASSLQGDHEQYFGPGTRLTVT.